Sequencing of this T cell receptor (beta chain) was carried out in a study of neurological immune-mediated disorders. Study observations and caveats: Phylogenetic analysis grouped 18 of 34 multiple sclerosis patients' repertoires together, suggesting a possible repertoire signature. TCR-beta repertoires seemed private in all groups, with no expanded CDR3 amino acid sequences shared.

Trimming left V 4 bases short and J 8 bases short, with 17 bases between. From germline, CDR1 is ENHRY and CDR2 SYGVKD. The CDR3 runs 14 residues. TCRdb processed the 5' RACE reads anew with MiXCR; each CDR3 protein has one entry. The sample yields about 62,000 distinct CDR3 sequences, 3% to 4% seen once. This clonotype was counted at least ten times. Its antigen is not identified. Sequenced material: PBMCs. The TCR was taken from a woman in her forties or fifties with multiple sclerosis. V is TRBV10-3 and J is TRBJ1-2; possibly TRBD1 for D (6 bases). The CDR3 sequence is CAISALEGDSGYTF. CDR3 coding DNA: TGTGCCATCAGTGCCCTAGAGGGGGATTCCGGCTACACCTTC.